Here is one T cell receptor (beta chain) with its context. The data originate from a study of OX40 agonist ivuxolimab in advanced cancers. With 10 bases clipped from V and 2 bases from J, the junction kept 5 bases outside the gene matches. Germline V gene data show CDR1 as MNHEY and CDR2 as SVGAGI. This CDR3 spans 13 amino acids. Assay used: immunoSEQ multiplex PCR; TCRdb lists only in-frame clones, some missing. This table has approximately 54,000 clones, about 80% appearing once. Peripheral blood came from all dose cohorts at three timepoints. This receptor was identified in an adult with an advanced solid tumor such as melanoma, head and neck, liver or kidney cancer. This sample comprised CD4+ or CD8+ T cells sorted from blood, obtained in a trial of the OX40 agonist ivuxolimab. The V call is TRBV6-5, the J call TRBJ1-3; the match to TRBD1 covers 7 bases. The CDR3 region is CATEGATGNTIYF. CDR3 sequence (DNA): TGTGCCACCGAGGGGGCGACTGGAAACACCATATATTTT.